Here is one T cell receptor (beta chain) with its context. This entry is derived from a study of blood T cell repertoires in COVID-19. Study summary: Specimens from acute and convalescent COVID-19 originated in the United States, Italy and Spain.

As processed by the authors: Nucleated cell number was recorded as an estimate derived from reference gene primer amplification. This table comes from immunoSEQ multiplex PCR, and its TCRdb copy is limited to in-frame clones, with some not included. That table supplies the V and J calls and clone size; D and trimming were determined from the DNA. This sample has under 150,000 clones, with 90% found just once. From germline, CDR1 is MNHEY and CDR2 SMNVEV (reference sequence). The CDR3 extends over 13 amino acids. Germline trimming cut 6 bases from V and 1 base from J; bases unmatched to any gene: 2. The V call is TRBV27, the J call TRBJ1-1; 7 positions match TRBD1. The receptor was isolated from a man aged 55 to 70 with COVID-19, enrolled during active disease. The sample was peripheral blood. The CDR3 is CASRGTENTEAFF. CDR3 DNA: TGTGCCAGCAGAGGGACAGAGAACACTGAAGCTTTCTTT.